The clone carrying this T cell receptor (beta chain) was detected once. This specimen belongs to a study of cytomegalovirus exposure and HLA in healthy donors. The PCR employed 60 Vbeta primers together with 13 Jbeta primers. Libraries were prepared by immunoSEQ multiplex PCR; TCRdb keeps only in-frame clonotypes and omits some of them. In the table there are 150,000 to 200,000 clones, about 72% of which are singletons. Germline CDR1 SEHNR, CDR2 FQNEAQ (reference sequence). The CDR3 consists of 13 residues. The ends were cut back, 4 bases at V and 1 base at J, with 7 bases in the middle. Sequencing was carried out using PBMCs. This TCR derives from a man in his fifties in good health and CMV-seropositive. The chain has TRBV7-9 and TRBJ1-1; no reliable D call. Here the CDR3 DNA reads TGTGCCAGCAGCTGGGGAGGGAACACTGAAGCTTTCTTT. Translation gives CASSWGGNTEAFF.